This T cell receptor (beta chain) is drawn from a study of untreated major depressive disorder. Excluded: major illness, comorbidity, regular medication, drug use, over 100 g alcohol weekly. Only in-frame clones appear in the TCRdb table, and some are missing; sequencing was by immunoSEQ multiplex PCR. The sample comprises 20,000 to 25,000 clones, 80% to 95% of which are singletons, and less than 0.4% rests with the top ten. V was clipped by 6 bases and J by 2 bases, with 7 bases between them. This CDR3 is 12 amino acids long. Germline V gene lookup returns CDR1 MGHDK and CDR2 SYGVNS. This TCR was recovered from a man younger than 45 in good health. Sequencing was done on a sample of CD4+ T cells from PBMCs. The chain combines TRBV25-1 with TRBJ1-2; D is possibly TRBD1 (6 bases). The CDR3 sequence: CASRDSNYGYTF. As DNA, the CDR3 is TGTGCCAGCAGGGACAGCAACTATGGCTACACCTTC.